The 14 T cell receptor beta chains presented below share a single source sample, sequenced in a study of T cells after yellow fever vaccination. TCRdb reprocessed the 5' RACE reads with MiXCR, giving one entry per CDR3 protein. This table holds about 300,000 distinct CDR3 sequences, around 9.3% found once. The sample was CD4+ T cells sorted from PBMCs, taken 5 days after the yellow fever booster vaccination. These receptors all stem from a young man who received the YFV17D yellow fever vaccine.

The chain couples TRBV5-6 to TRBJ2-1; D might be TRBD2 (7 bases). CDR1 and CDR2 (germline): SGHDT, YYEEEE. Trimming stripped 0 bases from V and 6 bases from J, with 19 bases between. This CDR3 has 17 residues. In nucleotides, the CDR3 is TGTGCCAGCAGCTTGGCTGGGCGGGGGCCCTTGGGCAATGAGCAGTTCTTC. It translates to CASSLAGRGPLGNEQFF.

This chain connects TRBV6-2 or TRBV6-3 to TRBJ2-7; D might be TRBD2 (7 bases). Germline V gene sequence: CDR1 MNHEY, CDR2 SVGEGT. V shed 2 bases and J shed 6 bases, with 17 bases lying between them. This CDR3 spans 15 amino acids. CDR3 DNA: TGTGCCAGCAGTTACGGGGGGGCGAACCAAGGCGAGCAGTACGTC. This codes for CASSYGGANQGEQYV.

This clonotype was recorded at least ten times. This chain uses TRBV12-3 or TRBV12-4 with TRBJ1-3, with 8 bases fitting TRBD1. V shed 7 bases and J 3 bases; nucleotides not matched to a gene: 5. The CDR3 covers 14 residues. CDR3 region: CASTGQGYGNTIYF. The CDR3, as DNA: TGTGCCAGCACAGGACAGGGTTATGGAAACACCATATATTTT.

In this sample, this clonotype turned up a few times. This chain uses TRBV7-8 with TRBJ2-7, with 9 bases aligning to TRBD1. The CDR3 runs 14 residues. The germline CDR1 and CDR2 sequences are SGHVS and FQNEAQ. V shed 3 bases, J shed 7 bases, and the junction held 7 bases outside the gene matches. DNA of the CDR3: TGTGCCAGCAGCTTTCGTCCCGGGACAGGGGAGCAGTACTTC. Translating it yields CASSFRPGTGEQYF.

The chain uses TRBV18 and TRBJ2-1; no clear D gene. V lost 1 base and J 0 bases, leaving 10 bases between the germline ends. Germline lookup yields CDR1 KGHSH and CDR2 LQKENI. This CDR3 has 16 residues. The CDR3 loop is CASSPRPRSSYNEQFF. CDR3 coding DNA: TGTGCCAGCTCACCACGGCCACGTAGCTCCTACAATGAGCAGTTCTTC.

This clonotype was observed a few times. The chain links TRBV7-2 to TRBJ2-3; D remains ambiguous. Germline V CDR1 and CDR2: SGHTA, FQGNSA. Trimming took 5 bases from V and 2 from J, leaving 8 bases between them. There are 13 residues in the CDR3. The CDR3 nucleotides read TGTGCCAGCAGCCCGCCAATCACAGATACGCAGTATTTT. Its translation: CASSPPITDTQYF.

V is TRBV27 and J is TRBJ2-5; 7 bases are a match to TRBD2. The V gene end was trimmed by 4 bases and the J gene end by 1 base; junction bases not matched to a gene: 9. This CDR3 comprises 16 residues. Germline-derived CDR1 and CDR2 are MNHEY and SMNVEV (reference sequence). DNA of the CDR3: TGTGCCAGCAGTTCGTTGCGGGGGACTTTCCAAGAGACCCAGTACTTC. It codes for CASSSLRGTFQETQYF.

In this sample, this clonotype turned up a few times. The chain employs TRBV5-1 and TRBJ2-1; 8 nucleotides align to TRBD2. V shed 3 bases and J 6 bases; nucleotides not matched to a gene: 11. From germline, CDR1 is SGHRS and CDR2 YFSETQ. The CDR3 is 16 residues long. In nucleotides, the CDR3 is TGCGCCAGCAGCTGGTCCTTCGCGGGGGGTACCAATGAGCAGTTCTTC. Protein product: CASSWSFAGGTNEQFF.

V gene TRBV29-1 combines with J gene TRBJ1-2, with 9 bases matching TRBD1. V lost 2 bases and J lost 8; bases outside the gene matches: 6. Germline CDR1 reads SQVTM; CDR2 reads ANQGSEA. The CDR3 sequence is 13 residues long. The CDR3 coding sequence is TGCAGCGTTGAAAACCGACAGGGGGGAGGCTACACCTTC. It specifies CSVENRQGGGYTF.

This clonotype was seen many times. The CDR3 protein is CAWSVSYIQYF. The CDR3 region has the DNA TGTGCCTGGAGTGTGAGTTACATTCAGTACTTC. The V gene is TRBV30, the J gene TRBJ2-4; D gene uncertain. Trimming removed 0 bases at V and 8 bases at J, with 5 bases between. Germline V gene lookup returns CDR1 GTSNPN and CDR2 SVGIG (reference sequence). There are 11 residues in the CDR3.

This sequence joins TRBV2 and TRBJ1-2; no firm D call. Looked up from germline, CDR1 is SNHLY and CDR2 is FYNNEI. The CDR3 runs 15 residues. V lost 7 bases to trimming and J lost 8 bases, with 23 bases between them. The chain's CDR3 is CASMSEPNVVHGYTF. As DNA, the CDR3 is TGTGCCAGCATGTCCGAGCCTAACGTAGTTCACGGCTACACCTTC.

This clonotype was counted a few times. The gene calls are TRBV5-5 and TRBJ2-7, with 12 bases matching TRBD2. CDR1 and CDR2 (germline): SGHKS, YYEKEE (reference sequence). With V trimmed by 0 bases and J by 0 bases, 7 bases remained unmatched. The CDR3 is made up of 18 amino acids. The CDR3 is CASSLALAGGRSSYEQYV. In DNA, the CDR3 is TGTGCCAGCAGCTTGGCACTAGCGGGGGGCCGAAGCTCCTACGAGCAGTACGTC.

In this sample, this clonotype turned up many times. The V gene is TRBV7-3, the J gene TRBJ2-3; 8 positions agree with TRBD2. V gave up 4 bases and J gave up 6 bases; unmatched junction bases: 9. Looked up from germline, CDR1 is SGHTA and CDR2 is FQGTGA. The CDR3 loop spans 15 amino acids. The CDR3 reads CASSSLAGGPDTQYF. The CDR3 DNA sequence: TGTGCCAGCAGCTCCTTGGCGGGGGGCCCGGATACGCAGTATTTT. The full variable domain, with the rest looked up from reference TRBV7-3 and TRBJ2-3, is GAGVSQTPSNKVTEKGKYVELRCDPISGHTALYWYRQSLGQGPEFLIYFQGTGAADDSGLPNDRFFAVRPEGSVSTLKIQRTERGDSAVYLCASSSLAGGPDTQYFGPGTRLTVL.

CDR3 region: CASSPSAGTGELFF. DNA of the CDR3: TGTGCCAGCTCACCCTCGGCAGGCACCGGGGAGCTGTTTTTT. V is TRBV18 and J is TRBJ2-2; D remains ambiguous. The CDR3 runs 14 residues. Between the trimmed V and J ends, which lost 3 bases and 4 bases, there was a span of 9 bases. Germline V gene data show CDR1 as KGHSH and CDR2 as LQKENI.